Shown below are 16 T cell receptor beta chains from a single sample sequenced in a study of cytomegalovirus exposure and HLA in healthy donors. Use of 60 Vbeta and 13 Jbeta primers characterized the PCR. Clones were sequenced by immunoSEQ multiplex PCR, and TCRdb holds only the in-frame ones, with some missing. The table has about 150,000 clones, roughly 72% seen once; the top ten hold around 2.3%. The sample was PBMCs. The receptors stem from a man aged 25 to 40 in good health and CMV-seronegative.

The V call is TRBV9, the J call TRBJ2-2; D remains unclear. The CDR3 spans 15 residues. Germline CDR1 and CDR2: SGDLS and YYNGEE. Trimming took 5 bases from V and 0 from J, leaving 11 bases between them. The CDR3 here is CASRRSGANTGELFF. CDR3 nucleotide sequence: TGTGCCAGCAGGAGGTCCGGTGCGAACACCGGGGAGCTGTTTTTT.

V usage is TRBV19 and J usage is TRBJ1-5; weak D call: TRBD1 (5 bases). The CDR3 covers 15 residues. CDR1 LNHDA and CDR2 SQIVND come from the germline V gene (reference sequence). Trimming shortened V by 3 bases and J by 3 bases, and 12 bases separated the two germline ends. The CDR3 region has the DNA TGTGCCAGTAGTATGGATACCAGGGTCAATCAGCCCCAGCATTTT. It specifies CASSMDTRVNQPQHF.

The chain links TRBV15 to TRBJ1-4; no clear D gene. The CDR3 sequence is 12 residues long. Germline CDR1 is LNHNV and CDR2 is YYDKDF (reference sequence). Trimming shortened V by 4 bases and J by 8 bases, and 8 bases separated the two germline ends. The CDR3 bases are TGTGCCACCAGCACTGGTGAGGAAAAACTGTTTTTT. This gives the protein CATSTGEEKLFF.

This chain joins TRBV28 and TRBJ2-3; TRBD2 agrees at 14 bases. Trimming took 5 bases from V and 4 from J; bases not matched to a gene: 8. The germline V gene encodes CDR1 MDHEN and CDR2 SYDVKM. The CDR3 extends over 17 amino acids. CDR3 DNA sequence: TGTGCCAGCAGTGAACCGGGACTAGCGGGGGCGGCAGATACGCAGTATTTT. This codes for CASSEPGLAGAADTQYF.

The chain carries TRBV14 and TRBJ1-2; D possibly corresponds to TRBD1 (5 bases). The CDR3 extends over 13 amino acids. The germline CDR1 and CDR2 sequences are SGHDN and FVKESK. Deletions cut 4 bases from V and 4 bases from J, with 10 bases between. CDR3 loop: CASSPDKAYGYTF. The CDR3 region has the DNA TGTGCCAGCAGCCCGGACAAAGCCTATGGCTACACCTTC.

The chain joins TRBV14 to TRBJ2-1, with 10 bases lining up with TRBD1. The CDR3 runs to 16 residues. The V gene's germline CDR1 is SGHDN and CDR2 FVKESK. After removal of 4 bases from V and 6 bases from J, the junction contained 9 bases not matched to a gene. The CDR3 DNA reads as TGTGCCAGCAGCCTTGGGACAGGGGCGTACACCAATGAGCAGTTCTTC. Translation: CASSLGTGAYTNEQFF.

The CDR3, as DNA: TGTGCCAGCAGTTCCACAGGGGGCGCATCCTCTGGCTACACCTTC. Translation: CASSSTGGASSGYTF. The chain is built from TRBV27 and TRBJ1-2; 9 bases align to TRBD1. The CDR3 sequence is 15 residues long. Germline V gene lookup returns CDR1 MNHEY and CDR2 SMNVEV (reference sequence). V lost 4 bases and J lost 7; bases outside the gene matches: 10.

For the CDR3, the DNA is TGCGCCAGCAGCTCACTGCTAGCGGCGAACACCGGGGAGCTGTTTTTT. It codes for CASSSLLAANTGELFF. V gene TRBV5-1 combines with J gene TRBJ2-2; 7 bases line up with TRBD2. CDR1 SGHRS and CDR2 YFSETQ come from the germline V gene. V trimming: 3 bases; J trimming: 0 bases; junction bases outside the gene matches: 5. The CDR3 totals 16 residues.

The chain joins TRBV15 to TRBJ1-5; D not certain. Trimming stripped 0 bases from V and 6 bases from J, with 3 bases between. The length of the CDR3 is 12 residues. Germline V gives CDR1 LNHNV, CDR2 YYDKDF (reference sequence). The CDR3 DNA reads TGTGCCACCAGCAGAGATAGTCAGCCCCAGCATTTT. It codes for CATSRDSQPQHF.

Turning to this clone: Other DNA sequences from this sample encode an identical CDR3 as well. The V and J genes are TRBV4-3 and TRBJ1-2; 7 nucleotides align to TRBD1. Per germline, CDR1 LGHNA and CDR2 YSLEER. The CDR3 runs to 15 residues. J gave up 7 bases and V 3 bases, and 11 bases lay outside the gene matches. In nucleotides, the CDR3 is TGCGCCAGCAGCCAGGATCAGGGGGGCTTGAGTGGCTACACCTTC. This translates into CASSQDQGGLSGYTF.

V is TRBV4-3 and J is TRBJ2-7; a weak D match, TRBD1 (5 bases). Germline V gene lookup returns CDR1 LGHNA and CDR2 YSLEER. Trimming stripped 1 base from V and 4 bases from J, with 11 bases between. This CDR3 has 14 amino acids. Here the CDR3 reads CASSQVRGSYEQYF. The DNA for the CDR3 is TGCGCCAGCAGCCAAGTAAGGGGTTCTTACGAGCAGTACTTC.

CDR3 sequence: CASSPDRLAGGDPRETQYF. The CDR3, as DNA: TGTGCCAGCAGCCCGGACCGACTAGCGGGGGGGGACCCTCGAGAGACCCAGTACTTC. V usage is TRBV13 and J usage is TRBJ2-5, with 14 bases matching TRBD2. From germline, CDR1 is PRHDT and CDR2 FYEKMQ (reference sequence). The CDR3 is 19 residues long. With 5 bases clipped from V and 4 bases from J, the junction kept 15 bases outside the gene matches.

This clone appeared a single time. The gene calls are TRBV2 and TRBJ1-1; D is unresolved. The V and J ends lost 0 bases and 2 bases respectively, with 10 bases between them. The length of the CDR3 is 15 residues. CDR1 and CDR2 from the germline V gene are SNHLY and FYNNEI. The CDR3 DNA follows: TGTGCCAGCAGTGAAGCGCTTCACAGTAACACTGAAGCTTTCTTT. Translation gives CASSEALHSNTEAFF.

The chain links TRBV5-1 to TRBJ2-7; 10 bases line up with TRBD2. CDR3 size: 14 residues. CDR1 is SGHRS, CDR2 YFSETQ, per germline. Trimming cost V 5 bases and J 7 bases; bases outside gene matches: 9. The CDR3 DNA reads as TGCGCCAGCAGGGGCAGCGGGGGGGCCGGGGAGCAGTACTTC. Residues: CASRGSGGAGEQYF.

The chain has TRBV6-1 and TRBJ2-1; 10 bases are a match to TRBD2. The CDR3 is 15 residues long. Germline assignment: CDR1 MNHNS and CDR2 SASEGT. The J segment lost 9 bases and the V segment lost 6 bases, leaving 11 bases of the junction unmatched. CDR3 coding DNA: TGTGCCAGCAGCTCTAGCGGGGGTCTTGGAGGTGAGCAGTTCTTC. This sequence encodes CASSSSGGLGGEQFF.

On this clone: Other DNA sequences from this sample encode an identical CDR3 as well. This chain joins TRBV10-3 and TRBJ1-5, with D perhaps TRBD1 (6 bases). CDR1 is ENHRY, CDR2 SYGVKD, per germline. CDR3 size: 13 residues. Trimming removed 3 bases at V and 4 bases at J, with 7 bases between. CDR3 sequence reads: CAISEGTNQPQHF. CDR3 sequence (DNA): TGTGCCATCAGTGAAGGGACAAATCAGCCCCAGCATTTT.